The T cell receptor (beta chain) described here comes from a study of Ad26.COV2.S vaccination and SARS-CoV-2 variants. Study-wide background: Ad26.COV2.S given intramuscularly, once or twice 56 days apart.

Assay used: immunoSEQ multiplex PCR; TCRdb lists only in-frame clones, some missing. There are almost 400,000 clones in the sample; over 75% occur only once, and under 2% lies in the top ten. The sample's treatment: around 19 received Ad26.COV2.S at low or high dose, single or two shots; a few received placebo; per-sample allocation not given. All samples were drawn on day 63, counting from the first vaccine or placebo injection. Study findings and constraints: Quantification of TCR breadth and depth may have yielded underestimates of total T cell responses.

The V gene lost 2 bases and the J gene lost 0 bases, with 8 bases spanning the gap. The CDR3 length is 15 residues. Germline CDR1 reads SGHTA; CDR2 reads FQGNSA. Comment on this clone: Antigen unknown.

The material sequenced was peripheral blood, taken in a trial of Ad26.COV2.S vaccine versus placebo. The genes are TRBV7-2 and TRBJ1-3; D might be TRBD1 (6 bases). The TCR comes from a person between 18 and 65 years old who received the Ad26.COV2.S COVID-19 vaccine or a placebo. CDR3 loop: CASSLQGSSGNTIYF. DNA of the CDR3: TGTGCCAGCAGCTTACAGGGGAGCTCTGGAAACACCATATATTTT.